This T cell receptor beta chain appears in the sequencing data of a study of T-cell memory formation after mild COVID-19. A single record per CDR3 protein comes from TCRdb applying MiXCR to the 5' RACE reads. The sample has under 250,000 distinct CDR3 sequences, around 25% seen once. Whole-study results and caveats: Researchers found some responding clones in pre-infection memory, a sign that cross-reactive memory joined.

This clonotype was seen at least ten times. Its specificity is not known. The CDR3 runs 12 residues. With 1 base removed from V and 5 bases from J, the gap between germline ends came to 5 bases. CDR1 and CDR2 from the germline V gene are SEHNR and FQNEAQ (reference sequence). The rearrangement uses TRBV7-9 and TRBJ2-5; D gene uncertain. This clonotype was sampled from an adult woman who had mild COVID-19 (a few samples of this study predate the infection). Cell type and time point are not known. Specimen: PBMCs or a T cell subset sorted from them (not recorded which). The CDR3 DNA reads as TGTGCCAGCAGCTTAGGAGTGGAGACCCAGTACTTC. As protein: CASSLGVETQYF.